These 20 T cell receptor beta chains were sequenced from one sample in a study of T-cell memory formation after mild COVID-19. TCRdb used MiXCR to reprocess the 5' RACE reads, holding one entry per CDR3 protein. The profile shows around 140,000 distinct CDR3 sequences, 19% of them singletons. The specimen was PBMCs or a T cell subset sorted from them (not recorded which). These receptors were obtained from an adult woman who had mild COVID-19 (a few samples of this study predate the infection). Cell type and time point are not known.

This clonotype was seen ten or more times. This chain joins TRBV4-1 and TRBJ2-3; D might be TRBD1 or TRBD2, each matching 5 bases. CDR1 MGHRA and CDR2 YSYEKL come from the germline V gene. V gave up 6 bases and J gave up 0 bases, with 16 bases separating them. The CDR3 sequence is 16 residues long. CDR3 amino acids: CASSHRGETSTDTQYF. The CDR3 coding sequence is TGCGCCAGCAGTCATCGAGGGGAAACTAGCACAGATACGCAGTATTTT.

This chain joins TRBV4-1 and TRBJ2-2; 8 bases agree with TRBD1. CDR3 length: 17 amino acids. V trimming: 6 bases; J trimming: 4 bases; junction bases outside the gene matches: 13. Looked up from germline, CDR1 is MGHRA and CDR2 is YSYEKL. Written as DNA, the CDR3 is TGCGCCAGCAGTCGTACCCCGGGACAGGCCAGCACCGGGGAGCTGTTTTTT. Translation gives CASSRTPGQASTGELFF.

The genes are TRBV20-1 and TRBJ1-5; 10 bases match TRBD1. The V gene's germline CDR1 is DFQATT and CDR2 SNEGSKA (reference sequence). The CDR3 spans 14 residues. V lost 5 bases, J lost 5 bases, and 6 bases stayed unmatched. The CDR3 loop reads CSAPTGGKHQPQHF. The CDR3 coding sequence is TGCAGTGCTCCGACAGGGGGCAAGCATCAGCCCCAGCATTTT.

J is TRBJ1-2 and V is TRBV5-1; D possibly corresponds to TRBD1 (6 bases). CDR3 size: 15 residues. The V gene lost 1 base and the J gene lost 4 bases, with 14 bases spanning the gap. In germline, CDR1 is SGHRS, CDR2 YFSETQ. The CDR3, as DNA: TGCGCCAGCAGCTTGAGATTGGGGGGCCCCTATGGCTACACCTTC. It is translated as CASSLRLGGPYGYTF. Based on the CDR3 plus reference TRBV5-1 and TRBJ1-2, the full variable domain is KAGVTQTPRYLIKTRGQQVTLSCSPISGHRSVSWYQQTPGQGLQFLFEYFSETQRNKGNFPGRFSGRQFSNSRSEMNVSTLELGDSALYLCASSLRLGGPYGYTFGSGTRLTVV.

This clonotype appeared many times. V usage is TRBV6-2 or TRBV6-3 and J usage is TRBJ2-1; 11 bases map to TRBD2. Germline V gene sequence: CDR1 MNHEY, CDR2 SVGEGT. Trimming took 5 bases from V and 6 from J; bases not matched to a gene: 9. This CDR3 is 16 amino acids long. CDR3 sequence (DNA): TGTGCCAGCAGTGACGGGCCTAGCGGGAGGTTCAATGAGCAGTTCTTC. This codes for CASSDGPSGRFNEQFF.

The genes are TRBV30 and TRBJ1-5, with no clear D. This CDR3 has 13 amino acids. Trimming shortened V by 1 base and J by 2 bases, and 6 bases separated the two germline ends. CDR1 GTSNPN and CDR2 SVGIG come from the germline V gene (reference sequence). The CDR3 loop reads CAWSGQGNQPQHF. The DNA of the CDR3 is TGTGCCTGGAGTGGGCAGGGCAATCAGCCCCAGCATTTT.

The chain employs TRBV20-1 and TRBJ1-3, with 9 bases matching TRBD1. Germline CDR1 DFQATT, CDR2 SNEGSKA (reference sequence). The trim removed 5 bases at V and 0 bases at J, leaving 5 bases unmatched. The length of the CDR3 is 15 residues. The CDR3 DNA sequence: TGCAGTGCTCGGACAGGGGTTAGCTCTGGAAACACCATATATTTT. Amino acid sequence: CSARTGVSSGNTIYF.

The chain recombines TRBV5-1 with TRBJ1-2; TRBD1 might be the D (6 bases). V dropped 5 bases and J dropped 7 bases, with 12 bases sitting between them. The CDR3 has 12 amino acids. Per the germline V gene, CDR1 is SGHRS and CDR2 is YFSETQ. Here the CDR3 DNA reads TGCGCCAGCAGTACAGGGAATTCTGGCTACACCTTC. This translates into CASSTGNSGYTF.

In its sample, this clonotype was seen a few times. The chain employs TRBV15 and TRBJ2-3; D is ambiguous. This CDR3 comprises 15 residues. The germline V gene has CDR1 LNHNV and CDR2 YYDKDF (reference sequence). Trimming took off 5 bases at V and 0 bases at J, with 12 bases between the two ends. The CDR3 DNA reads TGTGCCACCAGCGGGGATTTGGCTAGCACAGATACGCAGTATTTT. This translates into CATSGDLASTDTQYF.

The DNA of the CDR3 is TGTGCCAGCAGCTTAGGCGGGAGGGCCAAGGATGAGCAGTTCTTC. Translating gives CASSLGGRAKDEQFF. The chain combines TRBV11-3 with TRBJ2-1, with 9 positions matching TRBD2. V was pared by 1 base and J by 8 bases, with 6 bases of the junction left unmatched. The CDR3 totals 15 residues. Looked up from germline, CDR1 is SGHNT and CDR2 is YENEEA.

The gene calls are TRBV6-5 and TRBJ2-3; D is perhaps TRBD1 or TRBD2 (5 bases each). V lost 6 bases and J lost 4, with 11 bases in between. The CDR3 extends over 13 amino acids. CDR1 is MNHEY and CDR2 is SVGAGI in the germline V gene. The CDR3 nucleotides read TGTGCCAGCAGCTCACTAGGGGCAGATACGCAGTATTTT. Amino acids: CASSSLGADTQYF.

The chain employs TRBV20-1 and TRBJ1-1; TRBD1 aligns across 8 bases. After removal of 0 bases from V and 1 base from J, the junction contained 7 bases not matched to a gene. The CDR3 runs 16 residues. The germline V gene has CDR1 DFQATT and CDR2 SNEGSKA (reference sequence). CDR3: CSARDTYRGRNTEAFF. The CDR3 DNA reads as TGCAGTGCTAGAGATACGTACAGGGGGAGGAACACTGAAGCTTTCTTT.

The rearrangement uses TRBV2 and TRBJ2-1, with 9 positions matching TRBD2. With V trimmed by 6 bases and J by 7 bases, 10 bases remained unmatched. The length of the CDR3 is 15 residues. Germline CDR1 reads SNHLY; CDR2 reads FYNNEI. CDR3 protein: CASRVSGGSSNEQFF. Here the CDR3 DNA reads TGTGCCAGCAGGGTTAGCGGGGGTAGTTCGAATGAGCAGTTCTTC.

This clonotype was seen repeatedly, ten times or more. The CDR3 region has the DNA TGCGCCAGCAGCTTGGCCGCGGCAGTGCGAGAGGAGTATTTT. This gives the protein CASSLAAAVREEYF. The chain uses TRBV5-1 and TRBJ2-3; no firm D call. The germline gives CDR1 SGHRS, CDR2 YFSETQ. The CDR3 is 14 residues long. Trimming took 0 bases from V and 13 from J, leaving 18 bases between them.

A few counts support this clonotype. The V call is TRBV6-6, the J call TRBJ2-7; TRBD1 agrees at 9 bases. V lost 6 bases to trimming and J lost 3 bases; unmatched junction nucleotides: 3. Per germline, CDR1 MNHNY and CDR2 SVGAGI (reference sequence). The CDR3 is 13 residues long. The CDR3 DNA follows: TGTGCCAGCAGGAAGGGACAGGGCTACGAGCAGTACTTC. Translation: CASRKGQGYEQYF.

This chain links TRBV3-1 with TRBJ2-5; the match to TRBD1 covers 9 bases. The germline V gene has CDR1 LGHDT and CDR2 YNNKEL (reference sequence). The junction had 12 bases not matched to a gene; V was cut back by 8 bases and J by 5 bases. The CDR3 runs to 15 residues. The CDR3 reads CASRTAGTGYETQYF. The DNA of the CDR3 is TGTGCCAGCCGCACGGCCGGGACAGGGTACGAGACCCAGTACTTC.

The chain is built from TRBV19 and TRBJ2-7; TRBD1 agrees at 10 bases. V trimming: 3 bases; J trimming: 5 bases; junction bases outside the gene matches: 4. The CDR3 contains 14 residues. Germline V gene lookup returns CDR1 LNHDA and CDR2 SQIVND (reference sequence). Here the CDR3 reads CASSIGTGANEQYF. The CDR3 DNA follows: TGTGCCAGTAGTATCGGGACAGGGGCGAACGAGCAGTACTTC.

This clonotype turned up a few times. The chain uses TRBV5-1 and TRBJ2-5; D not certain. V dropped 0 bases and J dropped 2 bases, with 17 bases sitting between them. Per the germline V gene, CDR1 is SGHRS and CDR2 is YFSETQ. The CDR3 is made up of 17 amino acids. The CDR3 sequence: CASSLGVLLAEQETQYF. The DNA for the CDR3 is TGCGCCAGCAGCTTGGGCGTGTTGTTAGCCGAACAAGAGACCCAGTACTTC.

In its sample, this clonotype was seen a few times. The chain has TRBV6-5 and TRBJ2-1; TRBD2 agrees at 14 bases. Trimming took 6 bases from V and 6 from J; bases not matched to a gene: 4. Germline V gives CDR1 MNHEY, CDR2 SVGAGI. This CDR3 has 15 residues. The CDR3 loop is CASRPGLAGVNEQFF. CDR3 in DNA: TGTGCCAGCAGACCGGGACTAGCGGGAGTCAATGAGCAGTTCTTC.

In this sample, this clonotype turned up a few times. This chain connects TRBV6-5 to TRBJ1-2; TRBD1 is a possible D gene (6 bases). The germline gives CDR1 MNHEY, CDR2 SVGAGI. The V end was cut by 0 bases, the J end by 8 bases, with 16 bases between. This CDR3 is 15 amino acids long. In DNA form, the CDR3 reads TGTGCCAGCAGTTACTCAGGAGGGGGGGCGCAGGGCTACACCTTC. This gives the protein CASSYSGGGAQGYTF.